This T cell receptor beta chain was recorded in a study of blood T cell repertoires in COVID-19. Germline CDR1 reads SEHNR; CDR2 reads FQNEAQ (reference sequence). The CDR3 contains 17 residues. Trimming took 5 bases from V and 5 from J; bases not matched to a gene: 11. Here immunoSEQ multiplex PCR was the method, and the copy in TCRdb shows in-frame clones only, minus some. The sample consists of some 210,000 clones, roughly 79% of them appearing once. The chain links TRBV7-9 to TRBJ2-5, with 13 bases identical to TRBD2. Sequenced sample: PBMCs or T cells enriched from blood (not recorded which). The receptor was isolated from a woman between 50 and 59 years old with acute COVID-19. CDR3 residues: CASSLRSRGLAGETQYF. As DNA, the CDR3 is TGTGCCAGCAGCCTCAGATCAAGGGGACTAGCGGGGGAGACCCAGTACTTC.